These T cell receptor beta chains were read from a single sample in a study of blood T cell repertoires in COVID-19. This table comes from immunoSEQ multiplex PCR, and its TCRdb copy is limited to in-frame clones, with some not included. The sample holds a few hundred thousand clones; 75% to 90% are singletons and the top ten take about 4.9%. Source material: peripheral blood. The source is a man between 60 and 70 years old who had recovered from COVID-19. Both conserved end residues are part of each CDR3. A D gene is named only where the DNA matches it firmly. Some rows have no size entry. The others give once, few or many, or a class for an expanded clone.

CDR3: CASSWSGRAYEQYF
DNA: TGTGCCAGCAGCTGGAGCGGGAGAGCGTACGAGCAGTACTTC
D: TRBD2
J: TRBJ2-7
V: TRBV6-5
size: once

CDR3: CASSRAGTHYNEQFF
DNA: TGCGCCAGCAGCCGTGCCGGGACACACTACAATGAGCAGTTCTTC
D: .
J: TRBJ2-1
V: TRBV4-1
size: .

CDR3: CATSDRTGATEGYTF
DNA: TGTGCCACCAGTGATCGGACAGGGGCCACAGAAGGCTACACCTTC
D: TRBD1
J: TRBJ1-2
V: TRBV24-1
size: .

CDR3: CASRGDSSTNQPQHF
DNA: TGTGCCAGCAGAGGCGACAGTTCTACAAATCAGCCCCAGCATTTT
D: .
J: TRBJ1-5
V: TRBV2
size: .

CDR3: CASIPGGGLADTGELFF
DNA: TGCGCCAGCATCCCAGGTGGGGGACTAGCGGACACCGGGGAGCTGTTTTTT
D: TRBD2
J: TRBJ2-2
V: TRBV10-2
size: .

CDR3: CSVVSLYGYTF
DNA: TGCAGCGTTGTGTCTCTCTATGGCTACACCTTC
D: .
J: TRBJ1-2
V: TRBV29-1
size: .

CDR3: CASSESLAGGTDTQYF
DNA: TGTGCCAGCAGTGAATCTCTAGCGGGAGGAACAGATACGCAGTATTTT
D: TRBD2
J: TRBJ2-3
V: TRBV2
size: .

CDR3: CASSVGAGDTATQYF
DNA: TGTGCCAGCAGTGTAGGGGCGGGAGATACCGCGACCCAGTACTTC
D: TRBD2
J: TRBJ2-5
V: TRBV6-4
size: .

CDR3: CASSPTPDRRSGNTIYF
DNA: TGCGCCAGCAGCCCCACCCCCGACAGGCGCTCTGGAAACACCATATATTTT
D: .
J: TRBJ1-3
V: TRBV4-1
size: .

CDR3: CASSLSGGTGELFF
DNA: TGTGCCAGCAGCTTGAGCGGGGGGACCGGGGAGCTGTTTTTT
D: TRBD2
J: TRBJ2-2
V: TRBV7-7
size: .

CDR3: CAIRGGNNYGYTF
DNA: TGTGCCATTAGGGGAGGAAATAACTATGGCTACACCTTC
D: .
J: TRBJ1-2
V: TRBV27
size: .

CDR3: CSVDVSGITDTQYF
DNA: TGCAGCGTTGACGTTAGCGGGATCACAGATACGCAGTATTTT
D: TRBD2
J: TRBJ2-3
V: TRBV29-1
size: .

CDR3: CASSTRQGEAEAFF
DNA: TGTGCCAGCAGCACCCGGCAGGGTGAGGCTGAAGCTTTCTTT
D: .
J: TRBJ1-1
V: TRBV11-1
size: .

CDR3: CASRGRVQNNEQFF
DNA: TGTGCCAGCAGGGGGAGGGTTCAGAACAATGAGCAGTTCTTC
D: TRBD2
J: TRBJ2-1
V: TRBV6-6
size: .

CDR3: CASSLGVRDTTYEQYF
DNA: TGTGCCAGCAGCTTAGGGGTTAGGGACACCACCTACGAGCAGTACTTC
D: .
J: TRBJ2-7
V: TRBV11-2
size: .

CDR3: CASSQDRGRELGYEQYF
DNA: TGTGCCAGCAGCCAAGACAGGGGTCGGGAACTAGGGTACGAGCAGTACTTC
D: .
J: TRBJ2-7
V: TRBV3-1/TRBV3-2
size: .

CDR3: CATSRDYPGLLTTSYNEQFF
DNA: TGTGCCACCAGCAGAGATTATCCGGGACTTCTAACGACCTCCTACAATGAGCAGTTCTTC
D: .
J: TRBJ2-1
V: TRBV15
size: .

CDR3: CASSLVSEDTQYF
DNA: TGTGCCAGCAGCTTGGTTAGCGAAGATACGCAGTATTTT
D: .
J: TRBJ2-3
V: TRBV5-4
size: .